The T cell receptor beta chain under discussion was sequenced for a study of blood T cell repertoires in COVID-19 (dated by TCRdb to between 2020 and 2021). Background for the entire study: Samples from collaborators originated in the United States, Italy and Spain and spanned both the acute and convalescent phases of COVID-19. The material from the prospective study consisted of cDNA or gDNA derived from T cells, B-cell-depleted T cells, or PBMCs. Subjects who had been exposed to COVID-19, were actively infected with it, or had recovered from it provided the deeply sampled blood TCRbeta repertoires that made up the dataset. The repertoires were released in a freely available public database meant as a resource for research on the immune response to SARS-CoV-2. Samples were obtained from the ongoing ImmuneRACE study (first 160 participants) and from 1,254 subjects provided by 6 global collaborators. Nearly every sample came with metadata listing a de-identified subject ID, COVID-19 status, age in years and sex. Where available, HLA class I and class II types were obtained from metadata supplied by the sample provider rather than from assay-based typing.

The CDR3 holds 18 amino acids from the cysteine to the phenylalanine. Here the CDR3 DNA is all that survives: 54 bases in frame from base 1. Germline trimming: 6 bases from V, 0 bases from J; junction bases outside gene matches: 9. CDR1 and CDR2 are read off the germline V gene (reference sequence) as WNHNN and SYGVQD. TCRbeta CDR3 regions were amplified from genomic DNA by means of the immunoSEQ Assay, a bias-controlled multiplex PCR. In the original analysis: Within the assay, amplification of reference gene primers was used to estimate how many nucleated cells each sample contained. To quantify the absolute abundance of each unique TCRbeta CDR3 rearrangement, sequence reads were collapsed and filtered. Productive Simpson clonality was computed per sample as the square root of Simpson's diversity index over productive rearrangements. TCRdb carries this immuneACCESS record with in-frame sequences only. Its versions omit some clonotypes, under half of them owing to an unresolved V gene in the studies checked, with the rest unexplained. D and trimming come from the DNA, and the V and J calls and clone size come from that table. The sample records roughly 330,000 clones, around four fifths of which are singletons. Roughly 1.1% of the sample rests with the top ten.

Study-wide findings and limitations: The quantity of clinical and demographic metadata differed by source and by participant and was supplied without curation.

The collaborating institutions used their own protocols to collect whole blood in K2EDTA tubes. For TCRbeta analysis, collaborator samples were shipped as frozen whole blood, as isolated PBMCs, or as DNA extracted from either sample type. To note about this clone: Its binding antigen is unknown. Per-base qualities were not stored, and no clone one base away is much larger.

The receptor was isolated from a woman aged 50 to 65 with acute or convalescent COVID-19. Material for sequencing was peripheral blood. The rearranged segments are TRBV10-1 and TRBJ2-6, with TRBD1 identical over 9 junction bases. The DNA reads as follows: TGCGCCAGCAGGGACGGGGACAGGGCGATCTCTGGGGCCAACGTCCTGACTTTC. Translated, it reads CASRDGDRAISGANVLTF.